A selection of T cell receptor beta chains follows, all from one sample in a study of blood T cell repertoires in COVID-19. The assay was immunoSEQ multiplex PCR, and TCRdb's table has in-frame clones only and misses some. This sample yields some 110,000 clones, of which more than 75% are seen a single time; 5% to 6.5% belongs to the top ten. The specimen sequenced was peripheral blood. Source of these receptors: a human donor in a cohort sampled during active COVID-19. The CDR3 runs from the conserved cysteine through the conserved F or W. Fields, in order: V gene, D gene, J gene, clone size, CDR3 protein, CDR3 DNA. A D gene is named only where the DNA matches it firmly. Rows give clone size only sometimes, using once, few, many, or a class for an expanded clone.

V gene: TRBV6-2/TRBV6-3
D gene: NA
J gene: TRBJ1-2
clone size: NA
CDR3 protein: CASSYSAGSTSGYTF
CDR3 DNA: TGTGCCAGCAGTTACTCTGCGGGGTCGACGAGTGGCTACACCTTC

V gene: TRBV6-2/TRBV6-3
D gene: TRBD2
J gene: TRBJ2-3
clone size: NA
CDR3 protein: CASSSWDYLTDTQYF
CDR3 DNA: TGTGCCAGCAGTTCCTGGGACTACCTCACAGATACGCAGTATTTT

V gene: TRBV9
D gene: NA
J gene: TRBJ1-1
clone size: NA
CDR3 protein: CASSVAPLMDNENTEAFF
CDR3 DNA: TGTGCCAGCAGCGTAGCTCCCCTTATGGACAACGAGAACACTGAAGCTTTCTTT

V gene: TRBV28
D gene: NA
J gene: TRBJ2-7
clone size: once
CDR3 protein: CASRKPIPPHEQYF
CDR3 DNA: TGTGCCAGCAGGAAGCCGATACCACCCCACGAGCAGTACTTC

V gene: TRBV24-1
D gene: NA
J gene: TRBJ2-1
clone size: NA
CDR3 protein: CATSDTGEIHNEQFF
CDR3 DNA: TGTGCCACCAGCGATACGGGAGAGATCCACAATGAGCAGTTCTTC

V gene: TRBV6-5
D gene: NA
J gene: TRBJ2-7
clone size: NA
CDR3 protein: CASTRTGLNYEQYF
CDR3 DNA: TGTGCCAGCACGCGGACCGGACTGAACTACGAGCAGTACTTC

V gene: TRBV6-6
D gene: NA
J gene: TRBJ2-1
clone size: once
CDR3 protein: CASRASAYNEQFF
CDR3 DNA: TGTGCCAGCAGGGCTAGCGCATACAATGAGCAGTTCTTC

V gene: TRBV13
D gene: TRBD1
J gene: TRBJ1-3
clone size: NA
CDR3 protein: CASSSGGTGNTIYF
CDR3 DNA: TGTGCCAGCAGCTCAGGGGGCACTGGAAACACCATATATTTT

V gene: TRBV2
D gene: TRBD2
J gene: TRBJ2-1
clone size: NA
CDR3 protein: CASSEELISGGYNEQFF
CDR3 DNA: TGTGCCAGCAGTGAAGAGCTCATTAGCGGGGGTTACAATGAGCAGTTCTTC

V gene: TRBV7-2
D gene: TRBD2
J gene: TRBJ2-7
clone size: NA
CDR3 protein: CASSRTGTSGTYEQYF
CDR3 DNA: TGTGCCAGCAGCCGCACCGGGACTAGCGGGACCTACGAGCAGTACTTC

V gene: TRBV9
D gene: TRBD2
J gene: TRBJ2-3
clone size: NA
CDR3 protein: CASSVSGSTDTQYF
CDR3 DNA: TGTGCCAGCAGCGTTAGCGGGAGTACAGATACGCAGTATTTT

V gene: TRBV3-1/TRBV3-2
D gene: TRBD2
J gene: TRBJ2-7
clone size: NA
CDR3 protein: CASSLYFGGRAPYEQYF
CDR3 DNA: TGTGCCAGCAGCCTATATTTTGGCGGGAGGGCCCCCTACGAGCAGTACTTC

V gene: TRBV6-1
D gene: TRBD2
J gene: TRBJ2-7
clone size: NA
CDR3 protein: CASSDWGTSGSRDEQYF
CDR3 DNA: TGTGCCAGCAGTGATTGGGGGACTAGCGGGAGTCGGGACGAGCAGTACTTC

V gene: TRBV6-5
D gene: TRBD2
J gene: TRBJ2-2
clone size: NA
CDR3 protein: CASRGAGYTGELFF
CDR3 DNA: TGTGCCAGCAGAGGAGCGGGATACACCGGGGAGCTGTTTTTT

V gene: TRBV9
D gene: TRBD1
J gene: TRBJ1-4
clone size: NA
CDR3 protein: CASRGTATNEKLFF
CDR3 DNA: TGTGCCAGCAGAGGGACAGCAACTAATGAAAAACTGTTTTTT

V gene: TRBV11-2
D gene: NA
J gene: TRBJ2-7
clone size: NA
CDR3 protein: CASSLSLASYEQYF
CDR3 DNA: TGTGCCAGCAGCTTATCTCTAGCCTCCTACGAGCAGTACTTC

V gene: TRBV15
D gene: NA
J gene: TRBJ1-1
clone size: once
CDR3 protein: CATSREGRSTEAFF
CDR3 DNA: TGTGCCACCAGCAGAGAGGGTAGGAGTACTGAAGCTTTCTTT

V gene: TRBV2
D gene: TRBD2
J gene: TRBJ2-1
clone size: NA
CDR3 protein: CASSEGREAFNEQFF
CDR3 DNA: TGTGCCAGCAGTGAGGGGCGGGAGGCCTTCAATGAGCAGTTCTTC

V gene: TRBV10-2
D gene: NA
J gene: TRBJ2-7
clone size: few
CDR3 protein: CASSVFLSYEQYF
CDR3 DNA: TGCGCCAGCAGTGTTTTCTTGTCCTACGAGCAGTACTTC

V gene: TRBV5-6
D gene: NA
J gene: TRBJ1-1
clone size: NA
CDR3 protein: CASSRNRGDTEAFF
CDR3 DNA: TGTGCCAGCAGCCGTAATAGGGGTGACACTGAAGCTTTCTTT